This T cell receptor (beta chain) was found in a study of T cells in Graves' hyperthyroidism and ophthalmopathy. Points from the study as a whole: Clonotypes that were expanded in thyroid above 0.001 mostly appeared in blood too.

This clonotype was seen ten or more times. Its antigen is currently unknown. Researchers amplified the TCR beta CDR3 regions from RNA transcripts. The HTBI primer set served for first-round RT-PCR of the TCR CDR3. TCRdb independently ran MiXCR on the multiplex PCR reads; one entry per CDR3 protein. The data hold hundreds of thousands of distinct CDR3 sequences, with 12% to 15% observed a single time. Deletions cut 4 bases from V and 1 base from J, with 13 bases between. Germline CDR1 is SEHNR and CDR2 is FQNEAQ (reference sequence). The CDR3 has 15 amino acids. It was uncontrolled infection, other autoimmune disease, pregnancy or lactation that excluded patients. Clinical symptoms, serum thyroxine, TRAb, thyroid ultrasound and orbital computed tomography established diagnosis.

Sequenced material: blood. The chain is built from TRBV7-9 and TRBJ1-1, with no clear D. The TCR comes from a woman aged 18-29 years with Graves' hyperthyroidism. This chain's CDR3 is CASSSTRRANTEAFF. The CDR3, as DNA: TGTGCCAGCAGCTCAACCAGACGGGCGAACACTGAAGCTTTCTTT.